The clone carrying this T cell receptor beta chain appeared many times. Its target is not known. The authors amplified TCR beta CDR3 regions, and they did so from RNA transcripts for repertoire sequencing. RT-PCR in the first round used HTBI primers; a second-round multiplex PCR followed. TCRdb called the multiplex PCR reads again in MiXCR, with one record for every CDR3 protein. The sample yields 400,000 to 450,000 distinct CDR3 sequences, around a fifth seen once. The source of the sample is a study of Graves' ophthalmopathy and Graves' hyperthyroidism. Study-wide findings and caveats: Using a 13-signature model, the authors split ophthalmopathy from stable hyperthyroidism, with approximately 88% sensitivity and approximately 80% specificity.

Source material: peripheral blood. The sequence came from a woman younger than 30 with stable Graves' hyperthyroidism.

The CDR3 reads CASSATGTGGTYEQYF. The CDR3, as DNA: TGTGCCAGCAGTGCCACCGGGACAGGGGGTACCTACGAGCAGTACTTC. The rearrangement joins TRBV2 to TRBJ2-7; 11 bases agree with TRBD1. Germline V CDR1 and CDR2: SNHLY, FYNNEI. Unmatched junction bases numbered 7, after V lost 4 bases and J lost 2 bases. CDR3 length: 16 residues.